This TCR beta chain was identified during a study of cytomegalovirus exposure and HLA in healthy donors. Whole-study context: Genotyping of more than 300 donors showed that 80% to 85% belonged to the Caucasian-associated ancestry cluster.

The PCR ran on 60 Vbeta and 13 Jbeta primers. Here immunoSEQ multiplex PCR was the method, and the copy in TCRdb shows in-frame clones only, minus some. The table records some 99,000 clones, roughly 76% of them present only once. As concerns this clone: Its antigen is as yet unknown.

This CDR3 is built from 14 residues. Deletions cut 7 bases from V and 0 bases from J, with 9 bases between. Germline V gives CDR1 SGHTA, CDR2 FQGNSA. Study-wide findings and caveats: Indistinguishability led to the exclusion of some V segments, TRBV6-2 and TRBV6-3 included. In a later analysis, common viral pathogens appeared linked to several of the most significant clusters.

The origin of this receptor is a female donor in good health and CMV-seronegative. Sequencing was performed on PBMCs. The V gene is TRBV7-2, the J gene TRBJ1-4; D is unresolved. Written as DNA, the CDR3 is TGTGCCAGCACCCCGGAGTCAACTAATGAAAAACTGTTTTTT. Translated: CASTPESTNEKLFF.